One sample yielded the 2 T cell receptor beta chains listed below, sequenced in a study of cytomegalovirus exposure and HLA in healthy donors. In the PCR, 60 Vbeta and 13 Jbeta primers were used. Assay: immunoSEQ multiplex PCR; the TCRdb copy retains only in-frame clones and omits some. The sample lists hundreds of thousands of clones, about 80% occurring once. The material sequenced was PBMCs. These TCRs come from a male donor in good health and CMV-seronegative.

This rearrangement joins TRBV10-3 to TRBJ2-7, with a possible D match to TRBD2 (6 bases). This CDR3 has 15 residues. Trimming left V 7 bases short and J 0 bases short, with 16 bases between. Germline CDR1 ENHRY, CDR2 SYGVKD. CDR3 bases: TGTGCCATCACTGGGGGGACTTCCTCCTCCTACGAGCAGTACTTC. Translating it yields CAITGGTSSSYEQYF.

V and J are TRBV6-6 and TRBJ2-7, with D tentatively TRBD1 (6 bases). CDR3 length: 14 amino acids. V was pared by 7 bases and J by 2 bases, with 15 bases between. Germline CDR1 reads MNHNY; CDR2 reads SVGAGI (reference sequence). This CDR3 reads CASNGQTQTYEQYF. In nucleotides, the CDR3 is TGTGCCAGCAATGGACAGACTCAGACCTACGAGCAGTACTTC.